The next 4 T cell receptor beta chains were all read from a single sample in a study of shared clonotypes between healthy human individuals (dated by TCRdb to the early 2020s). Library preparation employed the immunoSEQ multiplex PCR assay. The clones in this table, taken by TCRdb from immuneACCESS, are in-frame only. Not every clone is retained; where verified, under half of the shortfall comes from an unresolved V gene, and the cause of the rest is unknown. The sample has some 2,500,000 clones on record, around 92% of them singletons. The ten largest clones take up roughly 0.34% of the sample. Sequenced sample: naive CD4+ T cells from PBMCs. The sample's cell subset or site, from its label and the paper: CD45RA+ positively selected. Every receptor here comes from a man aged 18 to 30 in good health. Some clones in this sample may be carry-over from other donors' samples.

The genes are TRBV19 and TRBJ2-3, with 8 bases identical to TRBD2. J lost 1 base, V lost 5 bases, and 5 bases had no gene match. Germline CDR1 reads LNHDA; CDR2 reads SQIVND (reference sequence). This CDR3 is built from 15 residues. The CDR3 loop is CASSSRLARTDTQYF. The DNA for the CDR3 is TGTGCCAGTAGTTCACGACTAGCGCGCACAGATACGCAGTATTTT.

The chain employs TRBV4-1 and TRBJ2-4; possibly TRBD2 for D (5 bases). V lost 2 bases, J lost 0 bases, and 5 bases lay in between. The CDR3 loop spans 14 amino acids. Per the germline V gene, CDR1 is MGHRA and CDR2 is YSYEKL. CDR3: CASSQRGAKNIQYF. DNA of the CDR3: TGCGCCAGCAGCCAACGGGGAGCCAAAAACATTCAGTACTTC.

This chain uses TRBV27 with TRBJ2-1; 13 bases line up with TRBD2. Germline trimming cut 4 bases from V and 5 bases from J; bases unmatched to any gene: 14. The CDR3 is 19 amino acids. Germline V lookup: CDR1 MNHEY, CDR2 SMNVEV (reference sequence). The chain's CDR3 is CASSSPPERLAGGDNEQFF. CDR3 DNA: TGTGCCAGCAGTTCACCACCCGAACGACTAGCGGGAGGAGACAATGAGCAGTTCTTC.

The CDR3 DNA sequence: TGTGCCAGCAGCTTACTTTCAGGGACGAACACTGAAGCTTTCTTT. Amino acids: CASSLLSGTNTEAFF. The chain couples TRBV7-9 to TRBJ1-1; the D gene is possibly TRBD1 (5 bases). The CDR3 sequence is 15 residues long. The V gene's germline CDR1 is SEHNR and CDR2 FQNEAQ (reference sequence). V was clipped by 2 bases and J by 1 base, with 11 bases between them.